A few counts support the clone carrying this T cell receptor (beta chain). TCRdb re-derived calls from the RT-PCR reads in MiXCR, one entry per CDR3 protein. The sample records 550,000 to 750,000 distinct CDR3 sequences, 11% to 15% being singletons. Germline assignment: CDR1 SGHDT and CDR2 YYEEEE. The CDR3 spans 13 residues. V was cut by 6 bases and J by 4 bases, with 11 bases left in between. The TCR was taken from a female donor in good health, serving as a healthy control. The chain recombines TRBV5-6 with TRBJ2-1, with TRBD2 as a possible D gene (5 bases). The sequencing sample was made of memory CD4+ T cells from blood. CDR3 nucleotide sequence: TGTGCCAGCAACCTGGGCGGGTACAATGAGCAGTTCTTC. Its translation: CASNLGGYNEQFF.